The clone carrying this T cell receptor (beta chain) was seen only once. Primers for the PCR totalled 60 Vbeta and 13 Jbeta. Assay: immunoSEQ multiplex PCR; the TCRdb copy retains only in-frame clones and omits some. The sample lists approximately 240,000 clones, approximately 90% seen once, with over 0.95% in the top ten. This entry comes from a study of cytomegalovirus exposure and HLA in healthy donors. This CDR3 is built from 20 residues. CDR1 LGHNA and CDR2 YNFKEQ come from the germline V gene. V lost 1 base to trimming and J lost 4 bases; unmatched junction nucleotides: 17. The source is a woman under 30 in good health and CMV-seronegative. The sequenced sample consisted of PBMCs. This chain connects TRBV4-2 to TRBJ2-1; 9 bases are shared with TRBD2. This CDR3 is CASSQAGRREGLFPYNEQFF. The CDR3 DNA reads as TGTGCCAGCAGCCAAGCCGGTAGGCGGGAGGGCCTTTTCCCTTACAATGAGCAGTTCTTC.